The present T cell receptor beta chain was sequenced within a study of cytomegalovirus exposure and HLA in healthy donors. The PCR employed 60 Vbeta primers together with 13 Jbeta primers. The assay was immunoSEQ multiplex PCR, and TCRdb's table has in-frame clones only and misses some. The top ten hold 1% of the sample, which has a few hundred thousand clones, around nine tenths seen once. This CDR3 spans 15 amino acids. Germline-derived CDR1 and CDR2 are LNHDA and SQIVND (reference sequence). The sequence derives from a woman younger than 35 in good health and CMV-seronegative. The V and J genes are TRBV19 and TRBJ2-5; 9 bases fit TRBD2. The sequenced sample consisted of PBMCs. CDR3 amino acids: CPTRAGGPSGETQYF. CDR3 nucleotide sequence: TGTCCAACGAGGGCGGGAGGGCCCTCGGGGGAGACCCAGTACTTC. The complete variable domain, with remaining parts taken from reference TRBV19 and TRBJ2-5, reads DGGITQSPKYLFRKEGQNVTLSCEQNLNHDAMYWYRQDPGQGLRLIYYSQIVNDFQKGDIAEGYSVSREKKESFPLTVTSAQKNPTAFYLCPTRAGGPSGETQYFGPGTRLLVL.